These T cell receptor beta chains were read from a single sample in a study of cytomegalovirus exposure and HLA in healthy donors. The method was immunoSEQ multiplex PCR; TCRdb's version includes in-frame clones alone and lacks a portion of them. The top ten hold approximately 1.9% of the sample, which has about 70,000 clones, about nine tenths seen once. Sequenced input: PBMCs. Source of these receptors: a woman aged 25 to 39 in good health and CMV-seronegative. CDR3s include the opening cysteine and the closing phenylalanine or tryptophan. Fields, in order: V gene, J gene, clone size, D gene, CDR3 protein, CDR3 DNA. D genes are given only for firm matches. Expanded clones get a size class; other rows say once, few or many, or leave the size out.

TRBV5-5,TRBJ2-3,-,-,CASSLAVDTQYF,TGTGCCAGCAGCTTGGCGGTGGATACGCAGTATTTT
TRBV19,TRBJ2-1,-,-,CASSIRDSSYNEQFF,TGTGCCAGTAGTATTCGTGACTCCTCCTACAATGAGCAGTTCTTC
TRBV14,TRBJ2-3,-,-,CASSQDLGTDTQYF,TGTGCCAGCAGCCAAGACCTTGGCACAGATACGCAGTATTTT
TRBV6-5,TRBJ1-3,-,-,CASRAFSGNTIYF,TGTGCCAGCAGGGCTTTCTCTGGAAACACCATATATTTT
TRBV7-3,TRBJ2-3,-,TRBD1,CASSLTGTGGATDTQYF,TGTGCCAGCAGCTTAACGGGGACAGGGGGAGCCACAGATACGCAGTATTTT
TRBV5-1,TRBJ1-1,-,-,CASSSDSTEAFF,TGCGCCAGCAGCTCCGACAGCACTGAAGCTTTCTTT
TRBV28,TRBJ2-1,-,TRBD2,CASSSGLAGVLNEQFF,TGTGCCAGCAGTTCGGGACTAGCGGGAGTTCTGAATGAGCAGTTCTTC
TRBV10-3,TRBJ2-3,-,TRBD2,CATQAGPSTDTQYF,TGTGCCACACAAGCGGGACCCAGCACAGATACGCAGTATTTT
TRBV14,TRBJ1-2,-,TRBD1,CASSQVGTGIRDGYTF,TGTGCCAGCAGCCAAGTCGGGACAGGGATCCGAGATGGCTACACCTTC
TRBV10-3,TRBJ1-1,few,TRBD1,CAIEKRGQVTEAFF,TGTGCCATCGAGAAGAGGGGACAGGTCACTGAAGCTTTCTTT
TRBV6-6,TRBJ1-1,few,-,CASSYPTGRTEAFF,TGTGCCAGCAGTTACCCAACAGGGCGTACTGAAGCTTTCTTT
TRBV6-1,TRBJ2-7,once,TRBD2,CASSGPPSGRSSYEQYF,TGTGCCAGCAGTGGCCCACCTAGCGGTAGGAGCTCCTACGAGCAGTACTTC
TRBV30,TRBJ2-3,-,-,CAWRQGALGIDTQYF,TGTGCCTGGAGGCAAGGGGCCCTGGGGATAGATACGCAGTATTTT
TRBV2,TRBJ2-2,-,TRBD2,CASSEGLAGAGGELFF,TGTGCCAGCAGCGAGGGACTAGCGGGCGCCGGCGGGGAGCTGTTTTTT
TRBV29-1,TRBJ1-5,-,-,CSVLGATGNQPQHF,TGCAGCGTTCTTGGGGCGACGGGCAATCAGCCCCAGCATTTT
TRBV7-3,TRBJ2-6,few,TRBD2,CASSLAGGSGANVLTF,TGTGCCAGCAGCTTGGCGGGAGGGTCTGGGGCCAACGTCCTGACTTTC
TRBV5-1,TRBJ2-1,-,TRBD2,CASSLGLAGGGSYNEQFF,TGCGCCAGCAGCTTGGGGCTAGCGGGAGGGGGAAGCTACAATGAGCAGTTCTTC
TRBV30,TRBJ2-6,-,-,CAWSGQYSSGANVLTF,TGTGCCTGGAGTGGTCAGTATTCATCTGGGGCCAACGTCCTGACTTTC
TRBV27,TRBJ1-2,-,TRBD1,CASFPRPGTGDGYTF,TGTGCCAGCTTCCCCAGACCCGGGACAGGTGATGGCTACACCTTC
TRBV11-2,TRBJ2-7,-,TRBD2,CASSPSGTSGNPYEQYF,TGTGCCAGCAGCCCCTCCGGGACTAGCGGGAACCCCTACGAGCAGTACTTC
TRBV4-1,TRBJ1-2,-,-,CASSQGVTGVGGYTF,TGCGCCAGCAGCCAAGGAGTGACGGGGGTGGGGGGCTACACCTTC
TRBV23-1,TRBJ2-2,-,TRBD2,CASSQAPPGTSGRETGELFF,TGCGCCAGCAGTCAAGCCCCCCCCGGGACTAGCGGGAGGGAAACCGGGGAGCTGTTTTTT
TRBV19,TRBJ1-1,-,TRBD1,CASSPRTGGWTEAFF,TGTGCCAGTAGTCCTCGGACAGGGGGCTGGACTGAAGCTTTCTTT
TRBV7-3,TRBJ2-1,-,-,CASSLAAPTYNEQFF,TGTGCCAGCAGCTTAGCGGCCCCGACCTACAATGAGCAGTTCTTC
TRBV7-9,TRBJ2-3,-,TRBD2,CASTSLGTSGDTDTQYF,TGTGCCAGCACCTCCCTCGGGACTAGCGGGGACACAGATACGCAGTATTTT
TRBV10-3,TRBJ2-3,-,-,CAISDRASTDTQYF,TGTGCCATCAGTGACAGGGCCAGCACAGATACGCAGTATTTT
TRBV5-5,TRBJ2-1,-,TRBD2,CASGGLAVEQFF,TGTGCCAGCGGAGGACTAGCGGTTGAGCAGTTCTTC
TRBV7-9,TRBJ1-4,-,TRBD1,CASSPQTGRKEKLFF,TGTGCCAGCAGCCCCCAGACAGGGCGGAAAGAAAAACTGTTTTTT
TRBV9,TRBJ1-5,-,TRBD1,CASSVGTGGIKTQHF,TGTGCCAGCAGCGTAGGGACAGGGGGAATCAAAACCCAGCATTTT
TRBV7-9,TRBJ2-1,-,TRBD2,CSSSFPGTRGRNEQFF,TGTTCCAGCAGTTTCCCCGGGACTAGGGGAAGGAATGAGCAGTTCTTC
TRBV28,TRBJ2-7,once,TRBD2,CASSIKAGVNRYEQYF,TGTGCCAGCAGTATAAAAGCGGGAGTAAATCGCTACGAGCAGTACTTC
TRBV7-9,TRBJ2-7,-,TRBD1,CASSRGTGAAYEQYF,TGTGCCAGCAGTCGAGGAACAGGGGCAGCCTACGAGCAGTACTTC
TRBV4-2,TRBJ2-1,-,TRBD2,CASSQDSLAGGRNEQFF,TGTGCCAGCAGCCAAGATTCCCTAGCGGGAGGGAGGAATGAGCAGTTCTTC
TRBV6-1,TRBJ2-7,-,-,CASSDTGTTYEQYF,TGTGCCAGCAGTGACACCGGGACAACATACGAGCAGTACTTC
TRBV27,TRBJ2-7,-,TRBD2,CASSLQLAGTYEQYF,TGTGCCAGCAGTTTACAACTAGCGGGCACCTACGAGCAGTACTTC
TRBV29-1,TRBJ2-5,-,-,CSVEGTESETQYF,TGCAGCGTTGAAGGCACAGAAAGCGAGACCCAGTACTTC
TRBV6-6,TRBJ2-7,-,-,CASSYSMGQGNHEQYF,TGTGCCAGCAGTTACTCGATGGGCCAGGGGAACCACGAGCAGTACTTC
TRBV4-1,TRBJ1-1,-,-,CASSLNTGVNTEAFF,TGCGCCAGCAGCCTCAACACAGGAGTGAACACTGAAGCTTTCTTT
TRBV11-2,TRBJ1-2,-,TRBD1,CASSLAGTGDYGYTF,TGTGCCAGCAGCTTAGCCGGGACAGGGGACTATGGCTACACCTTC
TRBV27,TRBJ2-7,-,TRBD2,CASSLLGLNYEQYF,TGTGCCAGCAGTTTATTGGGACTAAACTACGAGCAGTACTTC
TRBV4-3,TRBJ1-3,-,TRBD1,CASSPHRGTGNTIYF,TGCGCCAGCAGCCCCCACAGGGGGACTGGAAACACCATATATTTT
TRBV6-4,TRBJ2-1,few,-,CASSAGETYNEQFF,TGTGCCAGCAGTGCAGGGGAAACCTACAATGAGCAGTTCTTC
TRBV4-2,TRBJ2-7,-,TRBD1,CASSLTGESGEQYF,TGTGCCAGCAGCCTAACAGGGGAGAGTGGCGAGCAGTACTTC
TRBV7-9,TRBJ2-7,-,TRBD2,CASSFSSGLYEQYF,TGTGCCAGCAGCTTTTCTAGCGGATTATACGAGCAGTACTTC
TRBV9,TRBJ2-3,-,TRBD1,CASSVGTGRGTDTQYF,TGTGCCAGCAGCGTAGGGACAGGTCGGGGCACAGATACGCAGTATTTT
TRBV5-5,TRBJ2-3,-,TRBD2,CASSLFALNATSGRWDTQYF,TGTGCCAGCAGCTTGTTTGCCCTCAACGCAACTAGCGGCCGGTGGGATACGCAGTATTTT
TRBV4-1,TRBJ2-6,few,-,CASRPIGVRGANVLTF,TGCGCCAGCAGGCCAATTGGAGTTCGTGGGGCCAACGTCCTGACTTTC
TRBV5-6,TRBJ2-7,-,TRBD2,CASSLAGVYYEQYF,TGTGCCAGCAGCCTAGCGGGAGTTTACTACGAGCAGTACTTC
TRBV28,TRBJ2-3,-,TRBD2,CASTTSGRGDTQYF,TGTGCCAGCACCACTAGCGGGAGAGGAGATACGCAGTATTTT
TRBV10-3,TRBJ1-5,-,-,CAISESAQNQPQHF,TGTGCCATCAGTGAGTCGGCACAGAATCAGCCCCAGCATTTT
TRBV18,TRBJ1-1,-,TRBD1,CASSRGTGSSEAFF,TGTGCCAGCTCACGAGGGACAGGGTCCTCTGAAGCTTTCTTT
TRBV4-1,TRBJ1-4,few,-,CASSRLGGDEKLFF,TGCGCCAGCAGTCGCCTAGGGGGGGATGAAAAACTGTTTTTT
TRBV5-5,TRBJ1-2,-,-,CASSLNPGANYGYTF,TGTGCCAGCAGCTTGAATCCGGGTGCTAACTATGGCTACACCTTC